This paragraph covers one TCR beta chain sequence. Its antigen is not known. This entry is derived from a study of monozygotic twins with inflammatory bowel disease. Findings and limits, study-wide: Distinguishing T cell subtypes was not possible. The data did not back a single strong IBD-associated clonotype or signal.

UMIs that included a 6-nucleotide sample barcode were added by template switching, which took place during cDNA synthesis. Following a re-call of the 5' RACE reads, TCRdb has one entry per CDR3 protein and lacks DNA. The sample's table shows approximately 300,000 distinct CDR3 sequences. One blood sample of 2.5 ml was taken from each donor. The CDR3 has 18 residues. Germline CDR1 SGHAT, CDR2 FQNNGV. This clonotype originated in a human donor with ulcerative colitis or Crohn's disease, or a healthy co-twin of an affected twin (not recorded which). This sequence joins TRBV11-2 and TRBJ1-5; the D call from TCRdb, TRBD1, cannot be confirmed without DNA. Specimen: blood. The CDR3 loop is CASRPTGGMLGSNQPQHF.